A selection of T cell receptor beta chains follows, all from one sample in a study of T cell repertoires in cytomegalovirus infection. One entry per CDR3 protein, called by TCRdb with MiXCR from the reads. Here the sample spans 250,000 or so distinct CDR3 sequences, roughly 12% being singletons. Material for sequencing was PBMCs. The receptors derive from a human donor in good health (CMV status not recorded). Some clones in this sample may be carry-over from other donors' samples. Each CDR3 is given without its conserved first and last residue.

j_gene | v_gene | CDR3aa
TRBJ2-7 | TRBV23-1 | ASSQPGSSEQY
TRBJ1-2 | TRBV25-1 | ASSSPNLDGYT
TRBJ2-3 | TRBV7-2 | ASSLERRGGSQY
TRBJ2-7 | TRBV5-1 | ASRAGTASYEQY
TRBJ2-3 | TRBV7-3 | ASSLRGQVTDTQY
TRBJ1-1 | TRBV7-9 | ASVGGGNTEAF
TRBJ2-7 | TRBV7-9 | ASINGAGGYEQY
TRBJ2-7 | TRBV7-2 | ASSPRRGISYEQY
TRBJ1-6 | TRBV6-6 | ASTPGAGGYNSPLH
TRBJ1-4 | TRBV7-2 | ASSLHPDSYNEKLF
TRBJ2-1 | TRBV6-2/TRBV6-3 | ASRRPPGQLYNEQF
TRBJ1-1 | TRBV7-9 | ASSLPGTSNTEAF
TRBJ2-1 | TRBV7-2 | ASSLAVGPYNEQF
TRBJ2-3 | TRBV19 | ASSTARSTDTQY
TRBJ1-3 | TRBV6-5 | ASRSSGFSGNTIY
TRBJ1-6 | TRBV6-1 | ASSLNPPGQGVRPLH
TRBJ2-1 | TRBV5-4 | ASSQGLAGGQNEQF
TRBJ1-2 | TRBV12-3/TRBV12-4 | ASSPSAEPNYDYT
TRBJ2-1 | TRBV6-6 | ASSYRTDSSYNEQF
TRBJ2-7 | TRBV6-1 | ASARTGLNEQY
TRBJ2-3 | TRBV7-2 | ASSLGGGAIGDTQY
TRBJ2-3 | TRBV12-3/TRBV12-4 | ASSPRTGGGLTGDTQY
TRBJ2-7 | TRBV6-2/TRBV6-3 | ASSYEYPGLDEQY
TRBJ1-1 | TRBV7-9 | ASSGEGARTEAF
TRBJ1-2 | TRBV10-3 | AISEAGINYGYT
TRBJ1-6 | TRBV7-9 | ASSDREDSPLH
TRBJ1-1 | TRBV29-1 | SVEDRSGGTEAF
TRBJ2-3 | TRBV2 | ASLLAGGLRDTQY
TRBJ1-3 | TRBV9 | ASSVGRNSGNTIY
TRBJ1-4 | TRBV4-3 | ASSQEWGSTNEKLF
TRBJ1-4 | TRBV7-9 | ASSGLRGNEKLF
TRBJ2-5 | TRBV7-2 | ASTHGTPQETQY
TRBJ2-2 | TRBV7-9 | APGVAGELF
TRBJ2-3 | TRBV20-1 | SARGQGGRVDTQY
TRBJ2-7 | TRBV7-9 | ASSLAGLGEQY
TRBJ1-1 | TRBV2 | ASRHDRGGTEAF
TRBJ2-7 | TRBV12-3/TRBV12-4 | ASSFQGSSYEQY
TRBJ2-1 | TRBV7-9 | ASSSRLAGSYNEQF
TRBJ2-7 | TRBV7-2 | ASSSRDKSSYEQY
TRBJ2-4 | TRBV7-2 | ASSLSATLNIQY
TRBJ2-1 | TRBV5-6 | ASSPITLGTGDSNEQF
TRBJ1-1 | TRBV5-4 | ASSLPGQQRNTEAF
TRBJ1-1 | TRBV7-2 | ASSLLTGTATEAF
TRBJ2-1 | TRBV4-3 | ASSSTYNEQF
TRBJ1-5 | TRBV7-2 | ASSLAQTGPQH
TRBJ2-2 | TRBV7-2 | ASSPDRPGELF
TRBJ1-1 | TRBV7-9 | ASSLNTRTNTEAF
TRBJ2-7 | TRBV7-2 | ASSPGQVGEQY
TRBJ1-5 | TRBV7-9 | ASSRDSVNQPQH
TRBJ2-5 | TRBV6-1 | ASSVPSGETQY
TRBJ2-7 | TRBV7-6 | ASSLLPGPGAEQY